These 7 T cell receptor beta chains were sequenced from one sample in a study of T cell repertoires in cytomegalovirus infection. Their recognized antigens are unknown. Via MiXCR, TCRdb re-called the reads, giving one row per CDR3 protein. The data contain under 500,000 distinct CDR3 sequences, roughly 46% of them singletons. The sample here was cultured PBMCs, taken from culture after CMV antigen stimulation. These receptors were obtained from a human donor in good health (CMV status not recorded). Some clones in this sample may be carry-over from other donors' samples.

This chain connects TRBV12-3 or TRBV12-4 to TRBJ2-5, with 7 nucleotides matching TRBD2. V gave up 6 bases and J gave up 5 bases; unmatched junction bases: 15. CDR3 length equals 16 residues. CDR3 sequence: CASSTSGRGSAETQYF. Here the CDR3 DNA reads TGTGCCAGCAGCACCTCCGGGCGGGGGTCAGCGGAGACCCAGTACTTC.

The sample holds a few counts of this clonotype. The chain couples TRBV7-2 to TRBJ2-7; weak D call: TRBD2 (5 bases). V was clipped by 4 bases and J by 7 bases, with 17 bases between them. The CDR3 loop spans 14 amino acids. CDR1 is SGHTA, CDR2 FQGNSA, per germline. The DNA of the CDR3 is TGTGCCAGCAGCTCTCGCCGGGAATCCGTTGAGCAGTACTTC. Encoded protein: CASSSRRESVEQYF.

This clonotype was seen repeatedly, ten times or more. J is TRBJ2-7 and V is TRBV7-2; 7 bases fit TRBD2. V gave up 0 bases and J gave up 5 bases; unmatched junction bases: 1. The CDR3 sequence is 13 residues long. Germline V gene sequence: CDR1 SGHTA, CDR2 FQGNSA. The CDR3 nucleotides are TGTGCCAGCAGCTTAGCGGGGGGGAACGAGCAGTACTTC. This gives the protein CASSLAGGNEQYF.

The sample holds a few counts of this clonotype. V and J are TRBV29-1 and TRBJ2-5, with D possibly TRBD2 on 5 matching bases. The CDR3 is 12 residues long. The V end lost 7 bases, the J end lost 5 bases, and 14 bases lay between the germline ends. Germline-derived CDR1 and CDR2 are SQVTM and ANQGSEA. CDR3 nucleotide sequence: TGCAGCGCGCTAGTGGACTTGGAGACCCAGTACTTC. Its translation is CSALVDLETQYF.

This clonotype was observed a few times. The CDR3 sequence: CASSQGGAPYGYTF. The CDR3 DNA reads TGCGCCAGCAGCCAAGGGGGGGCCCCCTATGGCTACACCTTC. The chain has TRBV4-1 and TRBJ1-2; perhaps TRBD1 as D (6 bases). The CDR3 has 14 amino acids. V was shortened by 1 base and J by 4 bases, with 10 bases between the two germline ends. In germline, CDR1 is MGHRA, CDR2 YSYEKL.

The sample holds a few counts of this clonotype. A read error may account for a junction end that differs from germline. J is TRBJ2-7 and V is TRBV5-3; a possible D gene is TRBD2 (6 bases). TRBV5-3 is flagged as an ORF with uncertain function. The length of the CDR3 is 15 residues. CDR3: CASSSSTGTPYEQYF. The CDR3 DNA reads TGTGCCAGCAGCTCCAGCACCGGGACTCCCTACGAGCAGTACTTC.

This clonotype was seen more than once but under ten times. The genes are TRBV12-3 or TRBV12-4 and TRBJ2-7, with D perhaps matching TRBD2 (5 bases). V was pared by 2 bases and J by 1 base, with 15 bases between. The CDR3 has 16 amino acids. CDR3 protein: CASSLPPSGSSYEQYF. DNA of the CDR3: TGTGCCAGCAGTTTACCGCCCTCGGGGTCATCCTACGAGCAGTACTTC.